This T cell receptor beta chain was obtained from a study of control samples from healthy donors and cancer patients. The method was immunoSEQ multiplex PCR; TCRdb's version includes in-frame clones alone and lacks a portion of them. The sample comprises fewer than 85,000 clones, roughly 91% of which are singletons, and about 15% rests with the top ten. The sequenced sample was blood. The receptor's source is a man aged 30 to 45 in good health.

The CDR3 DNA reads as TGTGCCAGCAGATTACTAGCGGGGGGGCCGAAGAACACCGGGGAGCTGTTTTTT. Protein sequence: CASRLLAGGPKNTGELFF. The rearrangement uses TRBV19 and TRBJ2-2; 13 nucleotides align to TRBD2. With 9 bases clipped from V and 1 base from J, the junction kept 11 bases outside the gene matches. Germline V lookup: CDR1 LNHDA, CDR2 SQIVND (reference sequence). The CDR3 covers 18 residues.